This T cell receptor beta chain was captured in a study of human T cells and chemical hapten exposure. Background on the study: Across the whole study, which lasted around 25 weeks, patients were given diphenylcyclopropenone on the scalp once a week.

Specified time point: patch test 3, about 24 weeks after DPC sensitization. Treatment defined: therapeutic diphenylcyclopropenone sensitization with weekly scalp DPC. This clonotype was detected many times. TCRdb reprocessed the RACE reads via MiXCR and lists one record per CDR3 protein. The sample includes about 120,000 distinct CDR3 sequences, 10% to 12% of them seen just once. The receptor's source is a woman between 45 and 65 years old with alopecia areata. Some clones in this sample may be carry-over from other donors' samples. The specimen was whole blood, collected in connection with sensitization to the hapten diphenylcyclopropenone (DPC).

CDR3 loop: CTTESSGGPRETQYF. DNA for the CDR3: TGCACCACGGAGTCGAGCGGGGGGCCCCGGGAGACCCAGTACTTC. The chain uses TRBV29-1 and TRBJ2-5, with 9 bases fitting TRBD2. Germline assignment: CDR1 SQVTM and CDR2 ANQGSEA. The CDR3 runs 15 residues.